These 3 T cell receptor beta chains originate from one sample sequenced in a study of OX40 agonist ivuxolimab in advanced cancers. The method was immunoSEQ multiplex PCR; TCRdb's version includes in-frame clones alone and lacks a portion of them. Of 65,000 to 95,000 clones listed, roughly 90% are singletons. The material was CD4+ or CD8+ T cells sorted from blood, obtained in a trial of the OX40 agonist ivuxolimab. The receptor source for this set is an adult with an advanced solid tumor such as melanoma, head and neck, liver or kidney cancer.

In this sample, this clone turned up a few times. The chain combines TRBV19 with TRBJ1-6; 8 bases align to TRBD1. The CDR3 is 13 amino acids. V lost 9 bases to trimming and J lost 7 bases; unmatched junction nucleotides: 5. Germline CDR1 LNHDA, CDR2 SQIVND (reference sequence). The CDR3 DNA reads as TGTGCCAGCGGACAGGGAACAAATTCACCCCTCCACTTT. It is translated as CASGQGTNSPLHF. Full variable domain (rest looked up from reference TRBV19 and TRBJ1-6): DGGITQSPKYLFRKEGQNVTLSCEQNLNHDAMYWYRQDPGQGLRLIYYSQIVNDFQKGDIAEGYSVSREKKESFPLTVTSAQKNPTAFYLCASGQGTNSPLHFGNGTRLTVT.

With respect to this clone: A junction boundary mismatches the germline segment, possibly from a read error. The gene calls are TRBV15 and TRBJ2-1; 7 bases agree with TRBD2. This CDR3 is built from 14 residues. CDR1 is LNHNV, CDR2 YYDKDF, per germline (reference sequence). The CDR3 sequence is CATSSGLRTSNSVF. DNA for the CDR3: TGTGCCACCAGCAGCGGTCTACGGACTAGTAATTCGGTCTTC. Looking up the rest from reference TRBV15 and TRBJ2-1 gives the full variable domain: DAMVIQNPRYQVTQFGKPVTLSCSQTLNHNVMYWYQQKSSQAPKLLFHYYDKDFNNEADTPDNFQSRRPNTSFCFLDIRSPGLGDTAMYLCATSSGLRTSNSVFGPGTRLTVL.

The chain couples TRBV18 to TRBJ2-7; possibly TRBD1 for D (6 bases). Trimming shortened V by 3 bases and J by 3 bases, and 9 bases separated the two germline ends. CDR3 length equals 13 residues. The germline gives CDR1 KGHSH, CDR2 LQKENI. In DNA, the CDR3 is TGTGCCAGCTCACCCAGGGGTCTCTACGAGCAGTACTTC. Translating it yields CASSPRGLYEQYF.